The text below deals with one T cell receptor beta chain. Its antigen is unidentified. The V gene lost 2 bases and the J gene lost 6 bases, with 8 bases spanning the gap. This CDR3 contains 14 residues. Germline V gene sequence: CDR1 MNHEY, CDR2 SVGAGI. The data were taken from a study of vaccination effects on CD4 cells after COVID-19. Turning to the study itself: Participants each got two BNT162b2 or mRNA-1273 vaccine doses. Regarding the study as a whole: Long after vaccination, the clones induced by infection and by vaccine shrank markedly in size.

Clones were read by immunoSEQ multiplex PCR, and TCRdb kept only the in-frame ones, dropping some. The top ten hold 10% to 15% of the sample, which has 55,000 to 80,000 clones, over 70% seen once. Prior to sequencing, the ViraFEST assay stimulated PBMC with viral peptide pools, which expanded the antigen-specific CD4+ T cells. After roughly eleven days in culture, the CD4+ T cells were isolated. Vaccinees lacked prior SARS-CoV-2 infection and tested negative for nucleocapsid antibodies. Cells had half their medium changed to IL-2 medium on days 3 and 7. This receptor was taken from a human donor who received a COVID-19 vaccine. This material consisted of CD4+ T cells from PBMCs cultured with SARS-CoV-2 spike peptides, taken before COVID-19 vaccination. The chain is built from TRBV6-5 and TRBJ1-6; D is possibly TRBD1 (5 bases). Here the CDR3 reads CASSYRGPNSPLHF. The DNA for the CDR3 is TGTGCCAGCAGTTACAGGGGTCCTAATTCACCCCTCCACTTT.